Following are 8 T cell receptor beta chains from one sample sequenced in a study of graft-versus-host responses after intestinal transplantation. Their antigens remain unidentified. Data came from immunoSEQ multiplex PCR; TCRdb stores just in-frame clones and leaves some out. The profile shows over 65,000 clones, approximately 89% of them singletons. The sequencing here drew on unstimulated CD8+ T cells sorted from spleen or lymph node cells, taken before transplant. These receptors were collected from a human donor who was the organ donor for an intestinal transplant.

This chain joins TRBV4-2 and TRBJ2-7; tentatively, D is TRBD2 (6 bases). Germline CDR1 LGHNA, CDR2 YNFKEQ. The ends were cut back, 1 base at V and 2 bases at J, with 12 bases in the middle. The CDR3 is 15 residues long. CDR3 region: CASSQVGGTTYEQYF. CDR3 DNA: TGTGCCAGCAGCCAAGTCGGGGGAACGACCTACGAGCAGTACTTC.

On this clone: Other nucleotide sequences in the sample specify the same CDR3. This chain joins TRBV11-3 and TRBJ1-1; weak D call: TRBD1 (5 bases). V lost 4 bases and J lost 4, with 7 bases in between. Per the germline V gene, CDR1 is SGHNT and CDR2 is YENEEA. The CDR3 totals 12 residues. CDR3 nucleotides: TGTGCCAGCAGCTCAGGGCTCACTGAAGCTTTCTTT. It specifies CASSSGLTEAFF.

The chain couples TRBV4-1 to TRBJ2-5, with 9 bases matching TRBD1. The J call is uncertain, as TRBJ2-7 better fits the DNA end. CDR3 length equals 16 residues. The germline V gene encodes CDR1 MGHRA and CDR2 YSYEKL. CDR3 coding DNA: TGCGCCAGCAGCCAAGGGGAAGGACAGGGGTCCTACGAGCAGTACTTC. It translates to CASSQGEGQGSYEQYF.

V usage is TRBV7-9 and J usage is TRBJ2-1; 15 positions match TRBD2. This CDR3 has 18 amino acids. Looked up from germline, CDR1 is SEHNR and CDR2 is FQNEAQ (reference sequence). With V trimmed by 6 bases and J by 7 bases, 13 bases remained unmatched. As DNA, the CDR3 is TGTGCCAGCAGTAACGGACTAGCGGGAGGGCAGACGGGGAATGAGCAGTTCTTC. Translating gives CASSNGLAGGQTGNEQFF.

Comment on this clone: One junction end does not reproduce the germline sequence, and a read error may be involved. The genes are TRBV2 and TRBJ2-7, with a possible D match to TRBD2 (5 bases). Germline V gene sequence: CDR1 SNHLY, CDR2 FYNNEI. The CDR3 runs 16 residues. DNA of the CDR3: TGTGCCAGCAGTGAAGCGAGGGCCGAATATTTGTACGGGCAGTACTTC. Encoded protein: CASSEARAEYLYGQYF.

Turning to this clone: Other DNA sequences in this sample translate to the same CDR3. The CDR3 sequence is CASSAQGTPLEKLFF. CDR3 DNA sequence: TGTGCCAGCAGCGCACAGGGGACGCCCCTCGAAAAACTGTTTTTT. The genes are TRBV7-9 and TRBJ1-4, with 7 bases that match TRBD1. The CDR3 is made up of 15 amino acids. The V gene end was trimmed by 5 bases and the J gene end by 8 bases; junction bases not matched to a gene: 11. CDR1 is SEHNR and CDR2 is FQNEAQ in the germline V gene (reference sequence).

The genes are TRBV29-1 and TRBJ1-2; D is unresolved. Germline lookup yields CDR1 SQVTM and CDR2 ANQGSEA. The CDR3 has 12 residues. Trimming shortened V by 2 bases and J by 4 bases, and 8 bases separated the two germline ends. The CDR3, as DNA: TGCAGCGTTGAACCAGACGCCTATGGCTACACCTTC. This gives the protein CSVEPDAYGYTF. The variable domain in full, with the rest retrieved from reference TRBV29-1 and TRBJ1-2, is SAVISQKPSRDICQRGTSLTIQCQVDSQVTMMFWYRQQPGQSLTLIATANQGSEATYESGFVIDKFPISRPNLTFSTLTVSNMSPEDSSIYLCSVEPDAYGYTFGSGTRLTVV.

The chain has TRBV28 and TRBJ2-7, with 7 bases that match TRBD1. The CDR3 is made up of 14 amino acids. Germline V gene lookup returns CDR1 MDHEN and CDR2 SYDVKM. The V segment lost 7 bases and the J segment 3 bases; nucleotides outside the gene matches: 9. The CDR3 DNA follows: TGTGCCAGCAAGCTACAGGGGTCTAGCTACGAGCAGTACTTC. This encodes CASKLQGSSYEQYF.